The following is a T cell receptor beta chain sequence with its context. Which antigen it targets is not known. Base-call qualities are not available, and no considerably larger clone is one nucleotide away. The immunoSEQ assay amplified TCRB CDR3 regions from 1.5 to 2.5 micrograms of genomic DNA, or from all available DNA when less than that amount was available. The multiplex PCR relied on 60 forward primers for TCR V beta segments and 13 reverse primers for J beta segments. Synthetic control templates were spiked into each sample at limiting dilution to estimate reads per starting template. Sequencing produced 87 bp reads on the Illumina HiSeq System. The source study handled its data this way. PCR and sequencing errors were removed by a nearest neighbor algorithm that merged closely related sequences. TCR overlap was defined as the percentage of unique tumor TCR beta sequences that were also found in the peripheral blood of the same patient. The table was pulled from immuneACCESS by TCRdb, which kept in-frame rearrangements only. Such tables lose some clones; where checked, under half of the loss comes from unresolved V genes, and the rest has no known cause. From that table come the V and J calls and clone size; the DNA was used to work out D and trimming. This sample lists 110,000 or so clones; 90% were detected once. The ten largest clones take up 2.5% to 3% of the sample.

In the paper's terms, the time point label means: after dendritic cell vaccination, including at tumor progression/relapse. Patients were selected for having adequate residual fresh-frozen tumor tissue and more than two years of available survival data. Although molecular status otherwise differed among the glioblastoma patients, no patient had an isocitrate dehydrogenase mutation. PBMC were collected before vaccination, two weeks after the third vaccination, and at tumor progression when it occurred. The Qiagen DNeasy Blood extraction Kit was used to extract genomic DNA. From its cysteine to its phenylalanine, the CDR3 spans 14 amino acids. Of the read, only the CDR3 DNA is kept; its 42 bases are in frame from base 1. CDR1 and CDR2 were assigned from the germline V gene (reference sequence) as MNHEY and SMNVEV. The junction shows trimming of 4 bases on V and 7 bases on J, plus 16 bases between the germline ends.

The data belong to a study of glioma-infiltrating T cells after dendritic cell vaccination (dated by TCRdb to 2016 to 2017). Notes on the research overall: A cohort of about 15 glioblastoma patients from Phase I and II dendritic cell vaccination trials was included, of whom 9 were newly diagnosed and 6 had recurrent disease. TCR sequencing metrics, including TIL content and tumor-blood repertoire overlap, were correlated with survival after dendritic cell vaccination. The vaccine consisted of monocyte-derived dendritic cells cultured approximately seven days with IL-4 and GM-CSF, then pulsed overnight with autologous tumor lysate. Between 2003 and 2012, patients were given autologous tumor lysate-pulsed dendritic cell vaccination. Three intradermal dendritic cell vaccine injections were administered to patients at biweekly intervals in the arm below the axilla. Deep sequencing of TCR beta CDR3 regions was used to quantify tumor-infiltrating lymphocyte content and compare tumor and blood repertoires in dendritic cell-vaccinated glioblastoma patients. Study-level results and caveats: Higher estimated pretreatment TIL content predicted longer time to progression and overall survival after dendritic cell vaccination. The cohort was small and heterogeneous, and full blood and tumor sets were available for few patients, with initial-recurrent tumor pairs available for even fewer patients. TCR clonality showed no direct relationship with survival, which suggests that a diverse polyclonal response may be important. The TCR overlap response model with three groups was called speculative and said to need prospective validation.

This chain joins TRBV27 to TRBJ2-5; a tentative D call is TRBD2 (6 bases match). The clonotype comes from a human donor with glioblastoma. Sequences were derived from blood, sampled after dendritic cell vaccination. The sequenced DNA is TGTGCCAGCAGTTCGGGACTCCATGGGAGGACCCAGTACTTC. It translates to CASSSGLHGRTQYF.